Following are 6 T cell receptor beta chains from one sample sequenced in a study of cytomegalovirus exposure and HLA in healthy donors. PCR employed 60 Vbeta and 13 Jbeta primers. The data were produced by immunoSEQ multiplex PCR, yet TCRdb's version contains in-frame clones alone and is incomplete. This sample carries approximately 190,000 clones, roughly 83% of them seen once, and the ten largest clones take around 0.27%. Input material: PBMCs. Receptor source: a boy aged 5-17 years in good health and CMV-seronegative.

The chain links TRBV4-3 to TRBJ1-2, with D perhaps matching TRBD1 (6 bases). The germline V gene encodes CDR1 LGHNA and CDR2 YSLEER. The CDR3 is 15 residues long. V gave up 1 base and J gave up 6 bases, with 15 bases separating them. CDR3 DNA: TGCGCCAGCAGCCAAGGAAGTAGGGGGTGGGATGGCTACACCTTC. It yields the protein CASSQGSRGWDGYTF.

This clone came up a few times. The CDR3 bases are TGTGCCAGCAGTTACTCCGGGGGGCATGAAGCTTTCTTT. Amino acids: CASSYSGGHEAFF. The chain is built from TRBV6-6 and TRBJ1-1, with D possibly TRBD1 on 6 matching bases. Trimming removed 0 bases from V and 7 bases from J, with 9 bases in between. The CDR3 has 13 residues. The germline V gene encodes CDR1 MNHNY and CDR2 SVGAGI (reference sequence).

This chain joins TRBV4-2 and TRBJ1-5; D unclear. The CDR3 totals 15 residues. V dropped 2 bases and J dropped 6 bases, with 14 bases sitting between them. Germline-derived CDR1 and CDR2 are LGHNA and YNFKEQ. CDR3 in amino acids: CASSQRSDSGQPQHF. The CDR3 nucleotides read TGTGCCAGCAGCCAAAGGTCCGACTCGGGTCAGCCCCAGCATTTT.

The chain joins TRBV9 to TRBJ1-6; 8 nucleotides agree with TRBD1. This CDR3 contains 14 residues. Losses at the gene ends were 3 bases for V and 10 bases for J; bases not matched to a gene: 6. Germline V CDR1 and CDR2: SGDLS, YYNGEE. CDR3 protein: CASSGGTGRSPLHF. The CDR3 nucleotides read TGTGCCAGCAGCGGGGGGACAGGACGATCACCCCTCCACTTT.

This chain links TRBV7-6 with TRBJ2-7, with 10 bases aligning to TRBD2. The germline CDR1 and CDR2 sequences are SGHVS and FNYEAQ. CDR3 length equals 13 residues. With 3 bases clipped from V and 6 bases from J, the junction kept 2 bases outside the gene matches. CDR3 bases: TGTGCCAGCAGCTTGGCTAGCGGGGGCGAGCAGTACTTC. It specifies CASSLASGGEQYF.

This clone turned up a few times. The chain couples TRBV4-3 to TRBJ1-2, with D tentatively TRBD1 (5 bases). V lost 0 bases and J 6 bases, leaving 8 bases between the germline ends. The CDR3 has 13 amino acids. Germline CDR1 is LGHNA and CDR2 is YSLEER. CDR3 sequence reads: CASSQETVDGYTF. CDR3 nucleotides: TGCGCCAGCAGCCAAGAGACAGTGGATGGCTACACCTTC.